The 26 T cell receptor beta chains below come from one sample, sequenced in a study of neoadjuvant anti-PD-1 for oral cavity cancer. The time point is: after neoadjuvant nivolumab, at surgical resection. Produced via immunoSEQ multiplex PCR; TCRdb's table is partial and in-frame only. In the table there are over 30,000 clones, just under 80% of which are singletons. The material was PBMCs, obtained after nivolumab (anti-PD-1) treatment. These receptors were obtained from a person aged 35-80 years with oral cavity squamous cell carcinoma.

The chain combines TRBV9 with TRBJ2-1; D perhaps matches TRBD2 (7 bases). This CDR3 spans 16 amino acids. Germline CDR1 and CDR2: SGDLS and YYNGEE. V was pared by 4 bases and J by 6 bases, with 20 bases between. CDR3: CASSPEGGDYFNEQFF. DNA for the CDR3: TGTGCCAGCAGCCCAGAGGGGGGGGATTACTTCAATGAGCAGTTCTTC.

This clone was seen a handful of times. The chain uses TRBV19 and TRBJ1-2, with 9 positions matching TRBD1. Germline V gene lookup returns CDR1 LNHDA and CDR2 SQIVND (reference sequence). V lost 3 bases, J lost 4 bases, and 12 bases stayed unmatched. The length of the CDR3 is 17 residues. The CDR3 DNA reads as TGTGCCAGTAGTATTCGGACAGGGGATGTCGTCCGCTATGGCTACACCTTC. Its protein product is CASSIRTGDVVRYGYTF.

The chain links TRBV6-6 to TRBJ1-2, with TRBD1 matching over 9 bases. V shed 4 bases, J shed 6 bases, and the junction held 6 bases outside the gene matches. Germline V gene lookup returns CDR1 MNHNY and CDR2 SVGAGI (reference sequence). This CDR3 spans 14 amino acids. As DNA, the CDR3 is TGTGCCAGCAGTTCGCAGGGACAGGGTAATGGCTACACCTTC. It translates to CASSSQGQGNGYTF.

The CDR3: CASSLHDWGDRAYEQYF. Written as DNA, the CDR3 is TGTGCCAGCAGCCTTCATGATTGGGGGGACAGAGCCTACGAGCAGTACTTC. The rearrangement links TRBV14 to TRBJ2-7, with D tentatively TRBD1 (7 bases). CDR3 length: 17 residues. Germline loops: CDR1 SGHDN, CDR2 FVKESK. V lost 4 bases and J 2 bases, leaving 21 bases between the germline ends.

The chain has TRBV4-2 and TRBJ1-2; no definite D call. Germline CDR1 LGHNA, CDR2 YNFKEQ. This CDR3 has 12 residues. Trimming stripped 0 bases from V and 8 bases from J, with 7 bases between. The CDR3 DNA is TGTGCCAGCAGCCAAGATGCCCAGGGCTACACCTTC. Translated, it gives CASSQDAQGYTF.

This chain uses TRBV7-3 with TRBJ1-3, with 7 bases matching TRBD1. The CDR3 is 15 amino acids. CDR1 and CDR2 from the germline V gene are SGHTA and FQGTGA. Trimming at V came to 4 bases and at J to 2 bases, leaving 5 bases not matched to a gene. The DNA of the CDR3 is TGTGCCAGCAGCTCCACCGGGACAGCTGGAAACACCATATATTTT. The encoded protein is CASSSTGTAGNTIYF.

DNA of the CDR3: TGTGCCAGCAGCTTACCGGGACAGGCGAACACCGGGGAGCTGTTTTTT. Its protein is CASSLPGQANTGELFF. The chain links TRBV7-9 to TRBJ2-2, with 8 bases identical to TRBD1. J was trimmed by 0 bases and V by 2 bases; bases with no gene match: 2. From germline, CDR1 is SEHNR and CDR2 FQNEAQ (reference sequence). This CDR3 is built from 16 residues.

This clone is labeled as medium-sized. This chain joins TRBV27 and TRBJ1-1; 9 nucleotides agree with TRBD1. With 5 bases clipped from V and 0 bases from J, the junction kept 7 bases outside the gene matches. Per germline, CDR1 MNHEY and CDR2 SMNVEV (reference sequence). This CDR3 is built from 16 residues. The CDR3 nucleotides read TGTGCCAGCAGTCCGGGACAGGGATTTATGAACACTGAAGCTTTCTTT. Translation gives CASSPGQGFMNTEAFF.

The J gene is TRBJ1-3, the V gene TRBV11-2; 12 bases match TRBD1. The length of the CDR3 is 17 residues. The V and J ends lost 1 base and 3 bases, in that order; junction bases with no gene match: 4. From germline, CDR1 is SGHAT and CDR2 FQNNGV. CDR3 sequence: CASSLVRDRGLGNTIYF. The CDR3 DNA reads TGTGCCAGCAGCTTAGTTCGGGACAGGGGGCTTGGAAACACCATATATTTT.

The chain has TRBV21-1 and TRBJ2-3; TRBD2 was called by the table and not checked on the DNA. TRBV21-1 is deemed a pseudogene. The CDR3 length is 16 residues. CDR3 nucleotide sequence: TGTGCCAGCATGCGGCTTCGGGATGGGGTTTCAGATACGCAGTATTTT. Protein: CASMRLRDGVSDTQYF.

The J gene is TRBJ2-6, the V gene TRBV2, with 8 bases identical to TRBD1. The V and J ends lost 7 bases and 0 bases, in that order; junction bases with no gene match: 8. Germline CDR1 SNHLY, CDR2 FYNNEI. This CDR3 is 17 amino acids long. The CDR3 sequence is CASTWTGQISGANVLTF. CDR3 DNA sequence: TGTGCCAGCACGTGGACAGGGCAGATCTCTGGGGCCAACGTCCTGACTTTC.

CDR3 loop: CAISESTPLARGGYTF. DNA of the CDR3: TGTGCCATCAGTGAGTCGACACCCCTCGCACGAGGTGGCTACACCTTC. V gene TRBV10-3 combines with J gene TRBJ1-2; D is ambiguous. The CDR3 sequence is 16 residues long. V dropped 0 bases and J dropped 7 bases, with 18 bases sitting between them. Looked up from germline, CDR1 is ENHRY and CDR2 is SYGVKD.

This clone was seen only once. The CDR3 DNA sequence: TGTGCCAGCAGCTTAAGGCGGCGGGGGGGCCGGTCGGCCGGGGAGCTGTTTTTT. Translating gives CASSLRRRGGRSAGELFF. The V call is TRBV7-2, the J call TRBJ2-2, with 9 bases that match TRBD2. The V gene end was trimmed by 2 bases and the J gene end by 6 bases; junction bases not matched to a gene: 13. Germline CDR1 and CDR2: SGHTA and FQGNSA. The CDR3 is made up of 18 amino acids.

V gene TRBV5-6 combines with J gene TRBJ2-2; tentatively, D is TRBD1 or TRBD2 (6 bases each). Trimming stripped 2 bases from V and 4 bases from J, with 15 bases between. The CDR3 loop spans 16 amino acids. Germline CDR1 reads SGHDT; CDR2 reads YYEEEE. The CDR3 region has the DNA TGTGCCAGCAGCTTCGTGCCGGGGGCCCTCACCGGGGAGCTGTTTTTT. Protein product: CASSFVPGALTGELFF.

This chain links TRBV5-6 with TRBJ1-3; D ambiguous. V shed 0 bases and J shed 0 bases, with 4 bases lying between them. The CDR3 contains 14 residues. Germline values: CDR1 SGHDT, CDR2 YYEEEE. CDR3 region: CASSLDPSGNTIYF. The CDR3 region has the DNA TGTGCCAGCAGCTTGGACCCCTCTGGAAACACCATATATTTT. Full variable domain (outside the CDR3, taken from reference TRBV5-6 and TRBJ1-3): DAGVTQSPTHLIKTRGQQVTLRCSPKSGHDTVSWYQQALGQGPQFIFQYYEEEERQRGNFPDRFSGHQFPNYSSELNVNALLLGDSALYLCASSLDPSGNTIYFGEGSWLTVV.

The chain's CDR3 is CASPGPMDNEQYF. Written as DNA, the CDR3 is TGTGCCAGCCCAGGGCCGATGGATAACGAGCAGTACTTC. The genes are TRBV6-4 and TRBJ2-7, with TRBD1 as a possible D gene (5 bases). The CDR3 runs 13 residues. Trimming took 8 bases from V and 5 from J, leaving 16 bases between them. Looked up from germline, CDR1 is MRHNA and CDR2 is SNTAGT.

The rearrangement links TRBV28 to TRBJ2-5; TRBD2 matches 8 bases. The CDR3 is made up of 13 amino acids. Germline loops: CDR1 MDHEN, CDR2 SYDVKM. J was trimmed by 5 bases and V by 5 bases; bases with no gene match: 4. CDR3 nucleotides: TGTGCCAGCAGTAACGGGGGGGTGGAGACCCAGTACTTC. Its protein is CASSNGGVETQYF.

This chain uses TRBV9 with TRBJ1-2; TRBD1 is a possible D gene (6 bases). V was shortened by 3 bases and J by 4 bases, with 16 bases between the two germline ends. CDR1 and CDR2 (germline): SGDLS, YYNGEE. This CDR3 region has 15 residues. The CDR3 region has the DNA TGTGCCAGCAGCGGGACGAAGCGCAGGGGCTATGGCTACACCTTC. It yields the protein CASSGTKRRGYGYTF.

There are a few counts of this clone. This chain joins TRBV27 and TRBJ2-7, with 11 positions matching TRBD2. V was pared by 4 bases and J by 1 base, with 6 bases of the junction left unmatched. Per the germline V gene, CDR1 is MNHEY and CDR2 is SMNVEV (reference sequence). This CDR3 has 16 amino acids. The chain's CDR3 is CASSSRLAGRSYEQYF. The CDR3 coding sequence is TGTGCCAGCAGTTCAAGACTAGCGGGGCGATCCTACGAGCAGTACTTC.

The CDR3 region has the DNA TGTGCCAGCAGTTTGGACAGGGGGCTTAGCAATCAGCCCCAGCATTTT. Protein: CASSLDRGLSNQPQHF. This sequence joins TRBV28 and TRBJ1-5; TRBD1 matches at 11 bases. This CDR3 region has 16 residues. The V gene's germline CDR1 is MDHEN and CDR2 SYDVKM. J was trimmed by 0 bases and V by 3 bases; bases with no gene match: 1.

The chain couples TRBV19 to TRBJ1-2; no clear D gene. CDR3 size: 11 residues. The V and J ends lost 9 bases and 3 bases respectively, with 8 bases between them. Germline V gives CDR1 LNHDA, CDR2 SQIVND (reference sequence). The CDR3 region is CASWAHYGYTF. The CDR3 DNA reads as TGTGCCAGCTGGGCCCACTATGGCTACACCTTC.

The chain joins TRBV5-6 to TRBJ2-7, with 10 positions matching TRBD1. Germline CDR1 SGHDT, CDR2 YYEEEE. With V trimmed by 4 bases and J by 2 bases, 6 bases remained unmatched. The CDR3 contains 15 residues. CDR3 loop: CASSQGQGFAYEQYF. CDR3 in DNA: TGTGCCAGCAGCCAGGGACAGGGGTTCGCCTACGAGCAGTACTTC.

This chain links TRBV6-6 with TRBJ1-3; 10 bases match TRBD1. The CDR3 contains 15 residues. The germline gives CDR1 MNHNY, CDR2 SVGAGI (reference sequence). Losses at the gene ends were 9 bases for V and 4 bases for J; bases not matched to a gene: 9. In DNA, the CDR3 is TGTGCCAGTAGACAGGGGGCGCGATCCGGAAACACCATATATTTT. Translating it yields CASRQGARSGNTIYF.

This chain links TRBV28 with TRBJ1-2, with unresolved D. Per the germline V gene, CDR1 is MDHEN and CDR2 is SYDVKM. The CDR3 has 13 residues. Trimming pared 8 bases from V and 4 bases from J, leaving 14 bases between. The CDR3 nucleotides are TGTGCCAGCTCCCCCCCGGCAGGCTATGGCTACACCTTC. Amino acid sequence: CASSPPAGYGYTF.

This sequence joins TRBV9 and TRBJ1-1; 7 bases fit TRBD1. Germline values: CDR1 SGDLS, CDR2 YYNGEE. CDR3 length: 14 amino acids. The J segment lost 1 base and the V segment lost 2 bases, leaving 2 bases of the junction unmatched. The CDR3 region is CASSVGTANTEAFF. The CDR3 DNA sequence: TGTGCCAGCAGCGTCGGGACAGCGAACACTGAAGCTTTCTTT.

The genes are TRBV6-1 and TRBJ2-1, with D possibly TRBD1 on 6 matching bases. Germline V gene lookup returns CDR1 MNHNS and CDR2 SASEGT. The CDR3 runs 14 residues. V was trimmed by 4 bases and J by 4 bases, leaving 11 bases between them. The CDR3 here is CASSATGQYNEQFF. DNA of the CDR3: TGTGCCAGCAGTGCTACCGGACAGTACAATGAGCAGTTCTTC.